The 8 T cell receptor beta chains reported below all come from one sample, sequenced in a study of shared clonotypes between healthy human individuals. Here immunoSEQ multiplex PCR was the method, and the copy in TCRdb shows in-frame clones only, minus some. This table holds about 770,000 clones, 55% to 80% found once. The specimen was memory CD4+ T cells sorted from blood. Indicated subset: CD45RA-negative fraction. The source is a woman under 40 in good health.

This clone was detected only a few times. The chain has TRBV4-1 and TRBJ2-1; D is uncertain. Germline V CDR1 and CDR2: MGHRA, YSYEKL. The V and J ends lost 5 bases and 7 bases respectively, with 6 bases between them. The CDR3 extends over 11 amino acids. The CDR3 DNA sequence: TGCGCCAGCAGCTCTTCAAATGAGCAGTTCTTC. Its protein product is CASSSSNEQFF.

This clone was observed a handful of times. The chain employs TRBV27 and TRBJ1-3; possibly TRBD1 for D (6 bases). Trimming pared 5 bases from V and 2 bases from J, leaving 13 bases between. The CDR3 is 15 residues long. Germline V gene sequence: CDR1 MNHEY, CDR2 SMNVEV (reference sequence). The CDR3 bases are TGTGCCAGCAGTAGGGGGGCCAGTGCTGGAAACACCATATATTTT. This translates into CASSRGASAGNTIYF.

The chain recombines TRBV7-9 with TRBJ2-7; TRBD2 aligns across 7 bases. V trimming: 1 base; J trimming: 1 base; junction bases outside the gene matches: 1. This CDR3 spans 14 amino acids. Looked up from germline, CDR1 is SEHNR and CDR2 is FQNEAQ (reference sequence). DNA for the CDR3: TGTGCCAGCAGCTTAGACGGGGGGTCCTACGAGCAGTACTTC. Encoded protein: CASSLDGGSYEQYF.

The V call is TRBV12-5, the J call TRBJ2-3, with D perhaps matching TRBD1 (5 bases). The CDR3 is 13 residues long. The germline V and J ends were trimmed by 0 bases and 6 bases, with 7 bases remaining between them. CDR1 and CDR2 (germline): LGHNT, FRNRAP. CDR3 nucleotide sequence: TGTGCTAGTGGTTTGGTAGGGGTGGATACGCAGTATTTT. Protein product: CASGLVGVDTQYF.

The chain is built from TRBV28 and TRBJ2-7; 10 bases are shared with TRBD1. This CDR3 spans 14 amino acids. CDR1 and CDR2 (germline): MDHEN, SYDVKM. V dropped 5 bases and J dropped 4; count of bases not matched to a gene: 5. CDR3 loop: CASSQTGGRYEQYF. CDR3 sequence (DNA): TGTGCCAGCAGTCAGACAGGGGGCCGGTACGAGCAGTACTTC.

The chain uses TRBV19 and TRBJ2-5; 13 positions match TRBD2. CDR1 LNHDA and CDR2 SQIVND come from the germline V gene (reference sequence). The CDR3 loop spans 18 amino acids. Unmatched junction bases numbered 11, after V lost 0 bases and J lost 7 bases. CDR3 region: CASSIDSSLAGGRPTQYF. The CDR3 nucleotides read TGTGCCAGTAGTATAGACTCCTCACTAGCGGGAGGGCGTCCGACCCAGTACTTC. The variable domain in full, completed from reference TRBV19 and TRBJ2-5, reads DGGITQSPKYLFRKEGQNVTLSCEQNLNHDAMYWYRQDPGQGLRLIYYSQIVNDFQKGDIAEGYSVSREKKESFPLTVTSAQKNPTAFYLCASSIDSSLAGGRPTQYFGPGTRLLVL.

The chain combines TRBV7-2 with TRBJ1-1; no reliable D call. Germline CDR1 reads SGHTA; CDR2 reads FQGNSA. The V gene lost 10 bases and the J gene lost 0 bases, with 15 bases spanning the gap. The CDR3 is made up of 14 amino acids. Here the CDR3 reads CATIEGRLNTEAFF. The CDR3 coding sequence is TGTGCCACCATTGAAGGACGGTTGAACACTGAAGCTTTCTTT.

The chain is built from TRBV7-2 and TRBJ2-7; 10 bases match TRBD2. Germline V gives CDR1 SGHTA, CDR2 FQGNSA. Trimming took 5 bases from V and 1 from J; bases not matched to a gene: 2. The CDR3 sequence is 14 residues long. The CDR3 here is CASSPGLASYEQYF. CDR3 nucleotide sequence: TGTGCCAGCAGCCCGGGACTAGCGTCCTACGAGCAGTACTTC.